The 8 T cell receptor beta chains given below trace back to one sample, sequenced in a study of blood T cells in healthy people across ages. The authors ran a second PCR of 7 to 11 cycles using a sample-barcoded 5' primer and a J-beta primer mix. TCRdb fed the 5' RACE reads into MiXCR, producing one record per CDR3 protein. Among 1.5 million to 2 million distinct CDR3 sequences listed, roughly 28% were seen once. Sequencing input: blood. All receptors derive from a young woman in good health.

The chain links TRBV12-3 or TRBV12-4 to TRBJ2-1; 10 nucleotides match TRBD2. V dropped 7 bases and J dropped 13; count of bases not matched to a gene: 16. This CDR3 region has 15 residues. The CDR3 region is CASKAGGPIIETQFF. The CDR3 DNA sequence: TGTGCCAGCAAAGCGGGGGGGCCAATCATCGAGACCCAGTTCTTC.

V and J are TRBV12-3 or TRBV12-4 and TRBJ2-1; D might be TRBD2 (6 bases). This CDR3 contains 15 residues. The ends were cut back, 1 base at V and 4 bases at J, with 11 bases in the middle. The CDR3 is CASSLGLAFYNEQFF. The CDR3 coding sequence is TGTGCCAGCAGTTTAGGGCTAGCGTTTTACAATGAGCAGTTCTTC.

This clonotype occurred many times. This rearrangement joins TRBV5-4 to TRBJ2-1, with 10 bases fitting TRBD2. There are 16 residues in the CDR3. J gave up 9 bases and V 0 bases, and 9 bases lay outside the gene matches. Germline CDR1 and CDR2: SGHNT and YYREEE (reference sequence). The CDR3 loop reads CASSLALAGALGEQFF. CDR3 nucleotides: TGTGCCAGCAGCTTGGCCCTAGCGGGAGCGTTGGGTGAGCAGTTCTTC.

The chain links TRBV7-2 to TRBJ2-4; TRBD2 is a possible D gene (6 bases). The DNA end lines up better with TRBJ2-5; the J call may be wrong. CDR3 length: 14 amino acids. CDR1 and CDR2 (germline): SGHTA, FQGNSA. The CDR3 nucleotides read TGTGCCAGCAGCCCCCGGCTAGCGATGGAGACCCAGTACTTC. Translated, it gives CASSPRLAMETQYF.

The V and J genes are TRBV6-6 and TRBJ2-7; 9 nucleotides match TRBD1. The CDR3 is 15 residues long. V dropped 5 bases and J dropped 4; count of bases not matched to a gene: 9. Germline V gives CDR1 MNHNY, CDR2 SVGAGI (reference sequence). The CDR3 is CASSPETGGFYEQYF. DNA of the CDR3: TGTGCCAGCAGTCCGGAGACAGGGGGTTTTTACGAGCAGTACTTC.

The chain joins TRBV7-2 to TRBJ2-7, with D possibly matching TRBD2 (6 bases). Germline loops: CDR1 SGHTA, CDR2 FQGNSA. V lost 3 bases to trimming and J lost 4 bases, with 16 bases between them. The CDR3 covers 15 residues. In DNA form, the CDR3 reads TGTGCCAGCAGCTTTCTAGCGACCGTAACTTACGAGCAGTACTTC. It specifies CASSFLATVTYEQYF. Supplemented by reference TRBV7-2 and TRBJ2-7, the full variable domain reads GAGVSQSPSNKVTEKGKDVELRCDPISGHTALYWYRQSLGQGLEFLIYFQGNSAPDKSGLPSDRFSAERTGGSVSTLTIQRTQQEDSAVYLCASSFLATVTYEQYFGPGTRLTVT.

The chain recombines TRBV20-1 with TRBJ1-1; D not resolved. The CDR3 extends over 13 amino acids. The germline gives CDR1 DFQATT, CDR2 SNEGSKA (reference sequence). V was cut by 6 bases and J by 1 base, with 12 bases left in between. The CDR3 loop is CSAPGGGNTEAFF. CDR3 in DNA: TGCAGTGCCCCAGGCGGAGGGAACACTGAAGCTTTCTTT.

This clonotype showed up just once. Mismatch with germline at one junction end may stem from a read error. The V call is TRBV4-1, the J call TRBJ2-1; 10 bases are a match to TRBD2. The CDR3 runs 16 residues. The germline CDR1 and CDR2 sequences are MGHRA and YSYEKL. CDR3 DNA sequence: TGCGCCAGCAACCAATCTAGCGGGGGCTATTACAATGAGCAGTTCTTC. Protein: CASNQSSGGYYNEQFF.